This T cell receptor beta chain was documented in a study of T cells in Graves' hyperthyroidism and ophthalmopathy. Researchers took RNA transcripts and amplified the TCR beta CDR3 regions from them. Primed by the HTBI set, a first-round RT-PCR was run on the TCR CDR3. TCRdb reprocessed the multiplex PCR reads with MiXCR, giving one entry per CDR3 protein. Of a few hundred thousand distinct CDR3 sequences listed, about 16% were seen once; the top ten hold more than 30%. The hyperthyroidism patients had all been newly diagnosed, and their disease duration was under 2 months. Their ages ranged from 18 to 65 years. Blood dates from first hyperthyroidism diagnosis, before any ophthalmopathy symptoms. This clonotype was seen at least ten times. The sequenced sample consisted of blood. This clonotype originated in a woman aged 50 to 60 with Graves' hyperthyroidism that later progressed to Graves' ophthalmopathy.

The CDR3 spells CASSPGQYSYEQYF. The CDR3 bases are TGTGCCAGCAGTCCAGGGCAGTACTCCTACGAGCAGTACTTC. The chain has TRBV2 and TRBJ2-7; possibly TRBD1 for D (5 bases). V was shortened by 5 bases and J by 0 bases, with 11 bases between the two germline ends. The CDR3 length is 14 residues. Germline V CDR1 and CDR2: SNHLY, FYNNEI. The full variable domain, with the rest looked up from reference TRBV2 and TRBJ2-7, is EPEVTQTPSHQVTQMGQEVILRCVPISNHLYFYWYRQILGQKVEFLVSFYNNEISEKSEIFDDQFSVERPDGSNFTLKIRSTKLEDSAMYFCASSPGQYSYEQYFGPGTRLTVT.